This T cell receptor beta chain was recorded in a study of cytomegalovirus exposure and HLA in healthy donors. This CDR3 has 15 amino acids. Losses at the gene ends were 2 bases for V and 11 bases for J; bases not matched to a gene: 10. Germline CDR1 and CDR2: WNHNN and SYGVQD (reference sequence). PCR primers comprised 60 Vbeta and 13 Jbeta primers. As processed by the authors: A later analysis counted approximately 80 million unique TCR beta chains, some 12 million shared. Data came from immunoSEQ multiplex PCR; TCRdb stores just in-frame clones and leaves some out. That table furnishes V, J and clone size, whereas the DNA furnished D and trimming. The table records under 250,000 clones, around 80% of them present only once.

This sequence joins TRBV10-1 and TRBJ2-5; 11 bases line up with TRBD2. The sequenced sample was PBMCs. The clonotype originates from a man in his fifties in good health and CMV-seronegative. The CDR3 DNA is TGCGCCAGCAGTGAGATTGCTAGCGGGAGGTCTGAGCAGTACTTC. This encodes CASSEIASGRSEQYF.